The TCR beta chain described here comes from a study of shared clonotypes between healthy human individuals. Clones were read by immunoSEQ multiplex PCR, and TCRdb kept only the in-frame ones, dropping some. Of 2 million to 2.5 million clones listed, almost 96% are singletons. Germline V lookup: CDR1 LNHDA, CDR2 SQIVND (reference sequence). This CDR3 contains 14 residues. Trimming cost V 10 bases and J 4 bases; bases outside gene matches: 10. The gene calls are TRBV19 and TRBJ2-3; 8 nucleotides line up with TRBD1. This clonotype was obtained from a man aged 18 to 30 in good health. Sequencing was carried out using naive CD4+ T cells sorted from blood. Described subset: CD45RA+ positively selected. Here the CDR3 reads CATRQGKPSDTQYF. The DNA of the CDR3 is TGTGCCACAAGACAGGGGAAGCCCTCAGATACGCAGTATTTT. The entire variable domain, with the rest obtained from reference TRBV19 and TRBJ2-3, is as follows: DGGITQSPKYLFRKEGQNVTLSCEQNLNHDAMYWYRQDPGQGLRLIYYSQIVNDFQKGDIAEGYSVSREKKESFPLTVTSAQKNPTAFYLCATRQGKPSDTQYFGPGTRLTVL.